One sample yielded the 16 T cell receptor beta chains listed below, sequenced in a study of shared T cell receptors in the human thymus (dated by TCRdb to the early 2020s). The receptor library was made with the immunoSEQ multiplex PCR assay. In TCRdb, the immuneACCESS table is reduced to in-frame sequences with V and J assigned. These tables do not hold every clone; where another copy was compared, an unresolved V gene accounts for under half, and the others remain unexplained. A total of 650,000 to 950,000 clones appear in this sample, approximately 83% of them only once. The top ten constitute around 0.0094% of the sample. This sample was shared with a second study, whose subject was human thymus T cells.

Sequencing input: thymocytes. The receptors derive from a girl under two years old with a congenital heart defect. Donor details come from another sample of the same person, matched by shared clones.

The rearrangement links TRBV5-8 to TRBJ2-3, with a possible D match to TRBD2 (5 bases). The CDR3 spans 17 residues. CDR1 SGHTS and CDR2 YDEGEE come from the germline V gene. V lost 0 bases and J lost 2, with 16 bases in between. Written as DNA, the CDR3 is TGTGCCAGCAGCTTGGCCCGGAATCGGGAACCCACAGATACGCAGTATTTT. Residues: CASSLARNREPTDTQYF.

The chain recombines TRBV14 with TRBJ2-5; 8 bases are a match to TRBD1. The germline V gene encodes CDR1 SGHDN and CDR2 FVKESK. This CDR3 comprises 17 residues. After removal of 2 bases from V and 0 bases from J, the junction contained 8 bases not matched to a gene. The CDR3 sequence: CASSQTRTGPYQETQYF. The CDR3 DNA reads TGTGCCAGCAGCCAAACTCGGACAGGGCCGTACCAAGAGACCCAGTACTTC.

The chain couples TRBV9 to TRBJ1-5, with D possibly being TRBD1 (6 bases). CDR1 SGDLS and CDR2 YYNGEE come from the germline V gene. This CDR3 is 13 amino acids long. Trimming stripped 4 bases from V and 9 bases from J, with 14 bases between. CDR3 sequence (DNA): TGTGCCAGCAGCCCAGGGGTGGGATGGCCCCAGCATTTT. It specifies CASSPGVGWPQHF. The complete variable domain, with remaining parts taken from reference TRBV9 and TRBJ1-5, reads DSGVTQTPKHLITATGQRVTLRCSPRSGDLSVYWYQQSLDQGLQFLIQYYNGEERAKGNILERFSAQQFPDLHSELNLSSLELGDSALYFCASSPGVGWPQHFGDGTRLSIL.

The chain couples TRBV11-2 to TRBJ2-7; TRBD2 matches at 7 bases. The CDR3 consists of 16 residues. J gave up 3 bases and V 2 bases, and 10 bases lay outside the gene matches. CDR1 and CDR2 (germline): SGHAT, FQNNGV. The chain's CDR3 is CASSLCWGEGFYEQYF. The CDR3 DNA reads as TGTGCCAGCAGCTTATGTTGGGGGGAGGGCTTCTACGAGCAGTACTTC.

The J gene is TRBJ2-5, the V gene TRBV5-1; TRBD2 matches 12 bases. The CDR3 is 20 amino acids. CDR1 and CDR2 (germline): SGHRS, YFSETQ. V was clipped by 3 bases and J by 1 base; unmatched bases: 16. The CDR3 sequence: CASSCRTSGVGGDPQETQYF. CDR3 nucleotide sequence: TGCGCCAGCAGCTGCCGGACTAGCGGGGTGGGTGGGGATCCCCAAGAGACCCAGTACTTC.

The rearrangement joins TRBV9 to TRBJ2-3, with a possible D match to TRBD1 (6 bases). The CDR3 runs 13 residues. The germline V gene has CDR1 SGDLS and CDR2 YYNGEE. Trimming pared 0 bases from V and 5 bases from J, leaving 7 bases between. This chain's CDR3 is CASSVGGQDTQYF. For the CDR3, the DNA is TGTGCCAGCAGCGTAGGGGGGCAAGATACGCAGTATTTT.

The chain carries TRBV11-2 and TRBJ2-5; a weak D match, TRBD1 (5 bases). This CDR3 comprises 13 residues. Germline assignment: CDR1 SGHAT and CDR2 FQNNGV. V was clipped by 1 base and J by 3 bases, with 6 bases between them. CDR3 in DNA: TGTGCCAGCAGCTTAGGCAGGGAAGAGACCCAGTACTTC. The encoded protein is CASSLGREETQYF.

J is TRBJ2-5 and V is TRBV6-1; 11 positions agree with TRBD2. With V trimmed by 4 bases and J by 4 bases, 20 bases remained unmatched. CDR1 and CDR2 (germline): MNHNS, SASEGT. The length of the CDR3 is 20 residues. The CDR3 region is CASSGGSGSGGADERETQYF. DNA of the CDR3: TGTGCCAGCAGTGGAGGGTCGGGTAGCGGGGGGGCCGACGAAAGAGAGACCCAGTACTTC.

V is TRBV7-2 and J is TRBJ1-1, with a tentative D call TRBD1 (6 bases). Trimming removed 5 bases at V and 5 bases at J, with 21 bases between. Germline assignment: CDR1 SGHTA and CDR2 FQGNSA. The CDR3 has 16 amino acids. CDR3 sequence reads: CASSASEWGRETEAFF. In DNA form, the CDR3 reads TGTGCCAGCAGCGCAAGCGAATGGGGGCGCGAGACTGAAGCTTTCTTT.

The rearrangement joins TRBV6-6 to TRBJ1-1; a possible D gene is TRBD1 (5 bases). Germline-derived CDR1 and CDR2 are MNHNY and SVGAGI (reference sequence). V was clipped by 0 bases and J by 6 bases, with 17 bases between them. The CDR3 runs 16 residues. This chain's CDR3 is CASSYSKAGIHPEAFF. The CDR3 coding sequence is TGTGCCAGCAGTTACTCAAAGGCAGGGATACATCCTGAAGCTTTCTTT.

The J gene is TRBJ1-1, the V gene TRBV12-5, with D maybe TRBD1 (5 bases). The ends were cut back, 7 bases at V and 5 bases at J, with 23 bases in the middle. Per germline, CDR1 LGHNT and CDR2 FRNRAP. The CDR3 totals 16 residues. The CDR3 DNA sequence: TGTGCTAGTGCCTCCAGAGGTGTAGGGGAGGGAACTGAAGCTTTCTTT. Protein: CASASRGVGEGTEAFF.

This chain connects TRBV30 to TRBJ1-2; D is ambiguous. Trimming stripped 2 bases from V and 7 bases from J, with 11 bases between. The CDR3 runs 12 residues. From germline, CDR1 is GTSNPN and CDR2 SVGIG (reference sequence). The CDR3 protein is CAWSPRGSGYTF. As DNA, the CDR3 is TGTGCCTGGAGTCCTCGAGGCTCTGGCTACACCTTC. Using reference TRBV30 and TRBJ1-2 for the parts outside the CDR3, the full variable domain is SQTIHQWPATLVQPVGSPLSLECTVEGTSNPNLYWYRQAAGRGLQLLFYSVGIGQISSEVPQNLSASRPQDRQFILSSKKLLLSDSGFYLCAWSPRGSGYTFGSGTRLTVV.

The chain has TRBV19 and TRBJ1-4, with 7 bases fitting TRBD1. Looked up from germline, CDR1 is LNHDA and CDR2 is SQIVND (reference sequence). The CDR3 contains 19 residues. The V and J ends lost 5 bases and 0 bases, in that order; junction bases with no gene match: 15. The CDR3 reads CASSPRPGQFNATNEKLFF. In nucleotides, the CDR3 is TGTGCCAGTAGTCCCAGACCGGGACAGTTTAATGCAACTAATGAAAAACTGTTTTTT.

The chain has TRBV19 and TRBJ1-4; possible D gene TRBD1, 5 bases. CDR3 size: 17 residues. The V end was cut by 5 bases, the J end by 0 bases, with 16 bases between. Germline V lookup: CDR1 LNHDA, CDR2 SQIVND (reference sequence). The CDR3 nucleotides are TGTGCCAGTAGTCCCCCGACAGACCCGGCAACTAATGAAAAACTGTTTTTT. It codes for CASSPPTDPATNEKLFF.

The J gene is TRBJ1-3, the V gene TRBV11-2; D call uncertain. Germline-derived CDR1 and CDR2 are SGHAT and FQNNGV. This CDR3 spans 15 amino acids. V shed 4 bases and J shed 4 bases, with 14 bases lying between them. The CDR3 reads CASSYERRGGNTIYF. In DNA, the CDR3 is TGTGCCAGCAGCTATGAGAGGCGAGGGGGAAACACCATATATTTT.

V usage is TRBV6-1 and J usage is TRBJ2-5, with 11 nucleotides matching TRBD1. The CDR3 is made up of 17 amino acids. Looked up from germline, CDR1 is MNHNS and CDR2 is SASEGT. The trim removed 3 bases at V and 3 bases at J, leaving 9 bases unmatched. Here the CDR3 reads CASSDAGTGGFKETQYF. The CDR3 nucleotides are TGTGCCAGCAGTGACGCCGGGACAGGGGGGTTCAAAGAGACCCAGTACTTC.